This T cell receptor (beta chain) is drawn from a study of regulatory T cells in long-lasting Graves disease. This clonotype appeared a few times. Antigen unknown. Time point defined: newly diagnosed GD, antithyroid drugs for less than 3 months. PBMC-extracted RNA yielded the TCR library. Graves' disease diagnosis was established per American Thyroid Association guidelines. In Xi'an, China, an endocrinology department was the source of patients. To make TCR beta libraries, researchers used iRepertoire HTBI primers and Arm-PCR of CDR3 regions. TCRdb reprocessed the multiplex PCR reads with MiXCR, giving one entry per CDR3 protein. The table lists about 240,000 distinct CDR3 sequences, just over 20% of them singletons. Findings and limits, study-wide: Tissue studied was limited to peripheral blood, excluding thyroid tissue.

The CDR3 consists of 14 residues. Germline lookup yields CDR1 MNHEY and CDR2 SVGAGI. Trimming took 3 bases from V and 5 from J, leaving 13 bases between them. The material was peripheral blood mononuclear cells (PBMCs), obtained at new diagnosis, from a patient treated with antithyroid drugs. The chain uses TRBV6-5 and TRBJ2-5; D may be TRBD2 (5 bases). The TCR was taken from a female donor with Graves disease. The CDR3, as DNA: TGTGCCAGCAGTTATTTAAGCCCGGGGGAGACCCAGTACTTC. Translated, it gives CASSYLSPGETQYF.